This passage covers 26 T cell receptor beta chains from one sample sequenced in a study of blood T cell repertoires in COVID-19. Clones were read by immunoSEQ multiplex PCR, and TCRdb kept only the in-frame ones, dropping some. There are around 150,000 clones in the sample; about four fifths occur only once, and more than 3% lies in the top ten. Sequencing input: peripheral blood. All receptors derive from a woman older than 75 with acute or convalescent COVID-19.

The chain couples TRBV11-3 to TRBJ1-3; unclear D gene. V was trimmed by 0 bases and J by 3 bases, leaving 9 bases between them. The CDR3 covers 15 residues. Germline CDR1 and CDR2: SGHNT and YENEEA. The DNA for the CDR3 is TGTGCCAGCAGCTTAGATTCCGGGTTTGGAAACACCATATATTTT. It yields the protein CASSLDSGFGNTIYF. The full variable domain, in which reference TRBV11-3 and TRBJ1-3 provide the parts outside the CDR3, is EAGVVQSPRYKIIEKKQPVAFWCNPISGHNTLYWYLQNLGQGPELLIRYENEEAVDDSQLPKDRFSAERLKGVDSTLKIQPAELGDSAVYLCASSLDSGFGNTIYFGEGSWLTVV.

The genes are TRBV4-3 and TRBJ1-3; TRBD1 matches at 7 bases. J lost 2 bases, V lost 3 bases, and 4 bases had no gene match. The CDR3 is made up of 15 amino acids. The germline CDR1 and CDR2 sequences are LGHNA and YSLEER. The DNA for the CDR3 is TGCGCCAGCAGCCAGGGAAGGGGGCCTGGAAACACCATATATTTT. Amino acid sequence: CASSQGRGPGNTIYF.

The genes are TRBV4-3 and TRBJ1-3, with D maybe TRBD1 (5 bases). V shed 1 base and J shed 0 bases, with 10 bases lying between them. The CDR3 loop spans 16 amino acids. Per germline, CDR1 LGHNA and CDR2 YSLEER. Here the CDR3 reads CASSQGGRDSGNTIYF. DNA for the CDR3: TGCGCCAGCAGCCAAGGGGGCAGGGACTCTGGAAACACCATATATTTT.

There are a few counts of this clone. The chain has TRBV19 and TRBJ1-5; 7 bases line up with TRBD1. Germline V CDR1 and CDR2: LNHDA, SQIVND (reference sequence). The CDR3 runs 16 residues. The trim removed 7 bases at V and 6 bases at J, leaving 15 bases unmatched. CDR3 sequence: CASTQAPGGQGQPQHF. DNA for the CDR3: TGTGCCAGTACCCAGGCCCCAGGGGGACAAGGTCAGCCCCAGCATTTT.

The gene calls are TRBV5-4 and TRBJ1-1; D ambiguous. The V gene lost 6 bases and the J gene lost 0 bases, with 9 bases spanning the gap. This CDR3 region has 13 residues. Germline loops: CDR1 SGHNT, CDR2 YYREEE (reference sequence). The CDR3 loop is CASTIQLNTEAFF. The CDR3 coding sequence is TGTGCCAGCACCATCCAGTTGAACACTGAAGCTTTCTTT.

The CDR3 nucleotides read TGTGCCAGCAGCCCTATGGAGGGTAGGGGCAATCAGCCCCAGCATTTT. Translated, it gives CASSPMEGRGNQPQHF. The chain carries TRBV7-2 and TRBJ1-5; D not certain. The V end lost 5 bases, the J end lost 2 bases, and 16 bases lay between the germline ends. CDR3 length: 16 amino acids. Germline CDR1 SGHTA, CDR2 FQGNSA.

The chain is built from TRBV4-1 and TRBJ1-5, with D perhaps matching TRBD1 (6 bases). Germline CDR1 MGHRA, CDR2 YSYEKL. This CDR3 region has 14 residues. Trimming removed 6 bases at V and 0 bases at J, with 9 bases between. The CDR3 reads CASSRQDSNQPQHF. The CDR3 coding sequence is TGCGCCAGCAGTCGACAGGATAGCAATCAGCCCCAGCATTTT.

A few counts support this clone. V gene TRBV30 combines with J gene TRBJ1-3; D is uncertain. V was trimmed by 3 bases and J by 7 bases, leaving 10 bases between them. This CDR3 has 12 residues. Germline lookup yields CDR1 GTSNPN and CDR2 SVGIG (reference sequence). The CDR3 region is CAWSAGRNTIYF. The CDR3 region has the DNA TGTGCCTGGAGCGCAGGTCGGAACACCATATATTTT.

J is TRBJ2-1 and V is TRBV27; 12 bases agree with TRBD1. The CDR3 runs 13 residues. V shed 6 bases, J shed 9 bases, and the junction held 3 bases outside the gene matches. Germline loops: CDR1 MNHEY, CDR2 SMNVEV (reference sequence). CDR3 bases: TGTGCCAGCAGGGGACAGGGGGCGGTTGAGCAGTTCTTC. Protein sequence: CASRGQGAVEQFF.

The chain is built from TRBV5-6 and TRBJ1-2; 10 bases align to TRBD1. V was pared by 0 bases and J by 2 bases, with 1 base of the junction left unmatched. The CDR3 has 15 amino acids. Germline CDR1 SGHDT, CDR2 YYEEEE. The CDR3 reads CASSLGGQGNYGYTF. The CDR3 nucleotides are TGTGCCAGCAGCTTGGGGGGACAGGGGAACTATGGCTACACCTTC.

This CDR3 is CAWSRDTNQPQHF. DNA for the CDR3: TGTGCCTGGAGCCGGGACACTAATCAGCCCCAGCATTTT. The gene calls are TRBV30 and TRBJ1-5; tentative D call: TRBD1 (6 bases). V was trimmed by 3 bases and J by 4 bases, leaving 10 bases between them. CDR1 and CDR2 from the germline V gene are GTSNPN and SVGIG (reference sequence). The CDR3 sequence is 13 residues long.

The rearrangement joins TRBV11-2 to TRBJ2-3; D is perhaps TRBD2 (6 bases). The CDR3 runs 17 residues. V was pared by 1 base and J by 1 base, with 15 bases between. Germline loops: CDR1 SGHAT, CDR2 FQNNGV. Here the CDR3 reads CASSLASGWSGTDTQYF. Here the CDR3 DNA reads TGTGCCAGCAGCTTAGCAAGCGGGTGGTCGGGCACAGATACGCAGTATTTT. The full variable domain, with the rest looked up from reference TRBV11-2 and TRBJ2-3, is EAGVAQSPRYKIIEKRQSVAFWCNPISGHATLYWYQQILGQGPKLLIQFQNNGVVDDSQLPKDRFSAERLKGVDSTLKIQPAKLEDSAVYLCASSLASGWSGTDTQYFGPGTRLTVL.

This sequence joins TRBV5-8 and TRBJ1-3; D is undetermined. Germline loops: CDR1 SGHTS, CDR2 YDEGEE. Trimming removed 1 base from V and 2 bases from J, with 7 bases in between. The CDR3 is 14 residues long. The CDR3 loop reads CASSLTGTGNTIYF. CDR3 sequence (DNA): TGTGCCAGCAGCTTGACGGGGACTGGAAACACCATATATTTT. Variable domain in full (rest from reference TRBV5-8 and TRBJ1-3): EAGVTQSPTHLIKTRGQQATLRCSPISGHTSVYWYQQALGLGLQFLLWYDEGEERNRGNFPPRFSGRQFPNYSSELNVNALELEDSALYLCASSLTGTGNTIYFGEGSWLTVV.

The CDR3: CASSQEWAPNYGYTF. The CDR3 DNA reads TGTGCCAGCAGCCAAGAGTGGGCCCCTAACTATGGCTACACCTTC. V gene TRBV14 combines with J gene TRBJ1-2, with D hard to call. Germline CDR1 and CDR2: SGHDN and FVKESK. With 0 bases removed from V and 0 bases from J, the gap between germline ends came to 8 bases. There are 15 residues in the CDR3.

The chain couples TRBV7-2 to TRBJ1-4; D possibly corresponds to TRBD1 (5 bases). The CDR3 length is 16 residues. V was clipped by 4 bases and J by 0 bases, with 12 bases between them. CDR1 is SGHTA, CDR2 FQGNSA, per germline. In DNA form, the CDR3 reads TGTGCCAGCAGCTCCTTGGGGGGGGCAACTAATGAAAAACTGTTTTTT. Its protein is CASSSLGGATNEKLFF.

The table lists this clone with a few counts. The chain couples TRBV5-5 to TRBJ1-5; a weak D match, TRBD1 (5 bases). Trimming shortened V by 4 bases and J by 2 bases, and 13 bases separated the two germline ends. The CDR3 runs to 15 residues. In germline, CDR1 is SGHKS, CDR2 YYEKEE (reference sequence). The CDR3 sequence is CASSPLGGRNQPQHF. As DNA, the CDR3 is TGTGCCAGCAGCCCCCTGGGGGGTCGCAATCAGCCCCAGCATTTT.

The V and J genes are TRBV9 and TRBJ2-3, with a possible D match to TRBD1 (6 bases). The V and J ends lost 0 bases and 1 base respectively, with 12 bases between them. Germline CDR1 reads SGDLS; CDR2 reads YYNGEE. The CDR3 length is 16 residues. The CDR3 reads CASSVGEGVGTDTQYF. The CDR3 DNA follows: TGTGCCAGCAGCGTAGGAGAGGGGGTCGGCACAGATACGCAGTATTTT.

V and J are TRBV4-2 and TRBJ2-6; D may be TRBD2 (6 bases). The CDR3 runs 19 residues. Germline V gene data show CDR1 as LGHNA and CDR2 as YNFKEQ. The V and J ends lost 4 bases and 1 base respectively, with 20 bases between them. The CDR3: CASSPQTGDKISGANVLTF. CDR3 in DNA: TGTGCCAGCAGCCCCCAAACGGGAGACAAAATTTCTGGGGCCAACGTCCTGACTTTC.

The rearrangement joins TRBV24-1 to TRBJ2-7; D call uncertain. Per the germline V gene, CDR1 is KGHDR and CDR2 is SFDVKD. V was clipped by 0 bases and J by 2 bases, with 7 bases between them. The CDR3 runs to 14 residues. The CDR3 DNA is TGTGCCACCAGTGATTTGGCCCTAGCCTACGAGCAGTACTTC. Its translation is CATSDLALAYEQYF.

V is TRBV18 and J is TRBJ1-1; the D is unclear. Germline V gene lookup returns CDR1 KGHSH and CDR2 LQKENI. Trimming removed 1 base at V and 0 bases at J, with 3 bases between. This CDR3 is 13 amino acids long. The CDR3 DNA reads TGTGCCAGCTCACCACTCATGAACACTGAAGCTTTCTTT. As protein: CASSPLMNTEAFF. The full variable domain, with the rest looked up from reference TRBV18 and TRBJ1-1, is NAGVMQNPRHLVRRRGQEARLRCSPMKGHSHVYWYRQLPEEGLKFMVYLQKENIIDESGMPKERFSAEFPKEGPSILRIQQVVRGDSAAYFCASSPLMNTEAFFGQGTRLTVV.

In regard to this clone: A read error may produce the germline difference seen at one junction end. Other DNA sequences from this sample encode an identical CDR3 as well. This chain joins TRBV11-3 and TRBJ2-6, with a possible D match to TRBD1 (5 bases). The germline V gene encodes CDR1 SGHNT and CDR2 YENEEA. The CDR3 contains 15 residues. This CDR3 is CASSNGGSGANVLTF. The CDR3 coding sequence is TGTGCCAGCAGCAACGGTGGCTCTGGGGCTAACGTCCTGACTTTC.

V is TRBV10-3 and J is TRBJ1-5, with 7 bases identical to TRBD1. CDR1 is ENHRY and CDR2 is SYGVKD in the germline V gene. Germline trimming cut 7 bases from V and 4 bases from J; bases unmatched to any gene: 10. This CDR3 region has 15 residues. CDR3 in amino acids: CAIKETGLENQPQHF. CDR3 nucleotides: TGTGCCATCAAGGAGACAGGGCTTGAGAATCAGCCCCAGCATTTT.

The chain is built from TRBV6-2 or TRBV6-3 and TRBJ2-5; 8 bases map to TRBD2. J gave up 5 bases and V 6 bases, and 20 bases lay outside the gene matches. This CDR3 region has 18 residues. Germline loops: CDR1 MNHEY, CDR2 SVGEGT. CDR3 bases: TGTGCCAGCAGCAAGCTTACCCCCGGACTAGCCCTCAGTGAGACCCAGTACTTC. Encoded protein: CASSKLTPGLALSETQYF.

J is TRBJ1-6 and V is TRBV7-3, with D perhaps TRBD1 (5 bases). The V and J ends lost 1 base and 5 bases respectively, with 9 bases between them. The germline CDR1 and CDR2 sequences are SGHTA and FQGTGA. The CDR3 sequence is 15 residues long. The CDR3 is CASSLSQGNNSPLHF. The CDR3 DNA follows: TGTGCCAGCAGCTTAAGTCAGGGAAATAATTCACCCCTCCACTTT.

A remark on this clone: The junction and the germline gene differ at one end; a read error may be behind it. The V call is TRBV6-5, the J call TRBJ1-2, with 9 bases identical to TRBD1. Germline V gene sequence: CDR1 MNHEY, CDR2 SVGAGI. The CDR3 loop spans 12 amino acids. The CDR3 region is CASTVTRDRDYF. The CDR3 coding sequence is TGTGCCAGCACGGTAACCCGGGACAGGGATTACTTC.

The chain is built from TRBV7-8 and TRBJ1-1; TRBD1 matches at 8 bases. Germline loops: CDR1 SGHVS, CDR2 FQNEAQ. This CDR3 spans 16 amino acids. V lost 2 bases, J lost 0 bases, and 5 bases stayed unmatched. The CDR3: CASSLFGQGLNTEAFF. Here the CDR3 DNA reads TGTGCCAGCAGCTTATTCGGACAGGGTTTGAACACTGAAGCTTTCTTT.